These 26 T cell receptor beta chains came from one sample sequenced in a study of T cells after yellow fever vaccination. A single record per CDR3 protein comes from TCRdb applying MiXCR to the 5' RACE reads. Of 150,000 to 200,000 distinct CDR3 sequences in the sample, 8% to 13% are singletons; the top ten hold roughly a third. The material sequenced was CD8+ T cells sorted from PBMCs, taken 15 days after the yellow fever booster vaccination. These TCRs come from a man aged 18 to 35 who received the YFV17D yellow fever vaccine.

In its sample, this clonotype was seen a few times. The chain is built from TRBV9 and TRBJ2-7; 12 bases map to TRBD2. The CDR3 is 16 amino acids. The J segment lost 2 bases and the V segment lost 3 bases, leaving 6 bases of the junction unmatched. Germline V CDR1 and CDR2: SGDLS, YYNGEE. In DNA, the CDR3 is TGTGCCAGCAGCGCAGGGGGACTAGCGGGTACCTACGAGCAGTACTTC. Residues: CASSAGGLAGTYEQYF.

This clonotype was seen ten or more times. The chain joins TRBV28 to TRBJ1-2; a weak D match, TRBD1 (5 bases). V dropped 4 bases and J dropped 6 bases, with 15 bases sitting between them. The CDR3 length is 14 residues. CDR1 and CDR2 (germline): MDHEN, SYDVKM. The CDR3 DNA reads as TGTGCCAGCAGTTCCGCGGGGCTGGGGGATGGCTACACCTTC. This sequence encodes CASSSAGLGDGYTF.

This clonotype turned up a few times. V gene TRBV29-1 combines with J gene TRBJ2-5; 9 nucleotides line up with TRBD1. Trimming removed 7 bases from V and 5 bases from J; junction bases left unmatched: 5. Looked up from germline, CDR1 is SQVTM and CDR2 is ANQGSEA. The CDR3 is 12 residues long. The CDR3 bases are TGCAGCGCACAGGGGGCTTGGGAGACCCAGTACTTC. This gives the protein CSAQGAWETQYF.

This clonotype was seen only a few times. The rearrangement uses TRBV9 and TRBJ1-2; TRBD1 agrees at 8 bases. CDR1 and CDR2 from the germline V gene are SGDLS and YYNGEE. J lost 8 bases, V lost 4 bases, and 13 bases had no gene match. This CDR3 has 15 amino acids. The CDR3 loop reads CASSSWTGRFKGYTF. CDR3 bases: TGTGCCAGCAGCTCCTGGACAGGGCGATTTAAGGGCTACACCTTC.

The table lists this clonotype with many counts. V and J are TRBV6-6 and TRBJ2-5, with D perhaps matching TRBD1 (7 bases). V lost 0 bases, J lost 3 bases, and 17 bases lay in between. Germline V CDR1 and CDR2: MNHNY, SVGAGI (reference sequence). The CDR3 consists of 17 residues. The CDR3 sequence is CASSYSNPGGGKETQYF. The CDR3 DNA follows: TGTGCCAGCAGTTACTCAAACCCAGGGGGAGGTAAAGAGACCCAGTACTTC.

This sequence joins TRBV6-2 or TRBV6-3 and TRBJ1-5; tentatively, D is TRBD1 (5 bases). V was clipped by 8 bases and J by 7 bases, with 15 bases between them. The CDR3 extends over 13 amino acids. Germline assignment: CDR1 MNHEY and CDR2 SVGEGT. In DNA, the CDR3 is TGTGCCAGCGGGGGGGGGATGATGCAGCCCCAGCATTTT. Translation gives CASGGGMMQPQHF.

This clonotype has a count of ten or more. This rearrangement joins TRBV4-3 to TRBJ1-1; TRBD1 agrees at 9 bases. Germline lookup yields CDR1 LGHNA and CDR2 YSLEER. With 4 bases clipped from V and 7 bases from J, the junction kept 7 bases outside the gene matches. The CDR3 runs to 14 residues. In DNA, the CDR3 is TGCGCCAGCAGCCTGCACAGGGGGCAGAGTGAAGCTTTCTTT. It translates to CASSLHRGQSEAFF.

The V call is TRBV21-1, the J call TRBJ1-2. TRBV21-1 is a listed pseudogene. The CDR3 has 12 amino acids. The CDR3 is CASSKRIGGYTF. In DNA form, the CDR3 reads TGTGCCAGCAGCAAAAGGATTGGAGGCTACACCTTC.

The chain uses TRBV7-9 and TRBJ1-6; maybe TRBD1 (6 bases). Trimming took off 5 bases at V and 3 bases at J, with 8 bases between the two ends. The CDR3 has 14 amino acids. The germline CDR1 and CDR2 sequences are SEHNR and FQNEAQ (reference sequence). Here the CDR3 DNA reads TGTGCCAGCAGCGGGGGCAGCTATAATTCACCCCTCCACTTT. Translation: CASSGGSYNSPLHF. Full variable domain (remainder filled in from reference TRBV7-9 and TRBJ1-6): DTGVSQNPRHKITKRGQNVTFRCDPISEHNRLYWYRQTLGQGPEFLTYFQNEAQLEKSRLLSDRFSAERPKGSFSTLEIQRTEQGDSAMYLCASSGGSYNSPLHFGNGTRLTVT.

This clonotype was recorded at least ten times. J is TRBJ2-7 and V is TRBV5-1, with 10 positions matching TRBD1. The V segment lost 0 bases and the J segment 5 bases; nucleotides outside the gene matches: 5. CDR1 and CDR2 from the germline V gene are SGHRS and YFSETQ. The CDR3 has 15 residues. The CDR3 DNA reads as TGCGCCAGCAGCTTGGCCCGGGACAGGGGCGACGAGCAGTACTTC. This codes for CASSLARDRGDEQYF.

V is TRBV7-9 and J is TRBJ2-7, with 11 positions matching TRBD2. Unmatched junction bases numbered 8, after V lost 4 bases and J lost 0 bases. Looked up from germline, CDR1 is SEHNR and CDR2 is FQNEAQ (reference sequence). This CDR3 is built from 17 residues. CDR3 in amino acids: CASSYTSGGPYSYEQYF. CDR3 bases: TGTGCCAGCAGCTACACTAGCGGGGGACCCTACTCCTACGAGCAGTACTTC.

This chain links TRBV27 with TRBJ2-7, with D tentatively TRBD1 (6 bases). CDR1 MNHEY and CDR2 SMNVEV come from the germline V gene (reference sequence). Trimming removed 2 bases from V and 2 bases from J, with 13 bases in between. The CDR3 contains 15 residues. CDR3 in amino acids: CASSLTRGGAYEQYF. CDR3 nucleotides: TGTGCCAGCAGTTTAACCAGGGGCGGTGCCTACGAGCAGTACTTC.

There are a few counts of this clonotype. V is TRBV6-2 or TRBV6-3 and J is TRBJ1-6; D not certain. Germline V gene sequence: CDR1 MNHEY, CDR2 SVGEGT. The CDR3 runs to 14 residues. V lost 8 bases, J lost 7 bases, and 15 bases lay in between. The CDR3 DNA sequence: TGTGCCAGCTGTACCTCGGACCTAAATTCACCCCTCCACTTT. This gives the protein CASCTSDLNSPLHF.

Only a few counts were recorded for this clonotype. The V and J genes are TRBV10-3 and TRBJ2-3; 9 bases match TRBD1. In germline, CDR1 is ENHRY, CDR2 SYGVKD. V was clipped by 0 bases and J by 6 bases; unmatched bases: 4. The CDR3 is 15 residues long. The CDR3 here is CAISESGQGWDTQYF. CDR3 DNA: TGTGCCATCAGTGAGTCGGGACAGGGTTGGGATACGCAGTATTTT.

This clonotype was counted only a few times. The chain joins TRBV19 to TRBJ2-3, with D perhaps given as TRBD1 or TRBD2 (5 bases each). The CDR3 loop spans 18 amino acids. Trimming took 0 bases from V and 2 from J, leaving 18 bases between them. Germline loops: CDR1 LNHDA, CDR2 SQIVND (reference sequence). The CDR3 region has the DNA TGTGCCAGTAGTATAGATCGGGACGTGGAAGTAGTCACAGATACGCAGTATTTT. Protein product: CASSIDRDVEVVTDTQYF.

This clonotype was seen more than once but under ten times. The chain links TRBV14 to TRBJ1-6; D not resolved. Trimming pared 6 bases from V and 0 bases from J, leaving 15 bases between. Germline CDR1 and CDR2: SGHDN and FVKESK. The CDR3 runs to 17 residues. DNA for the CDR3: TGTGCCAGCAGACATAGTCAGGAGAGCTCCTATAATTCACCCCTCCACTTT. Translated, it gives CASRHSQESSYNSPLHF.

The J gene is TRBJ1-6, the V gene TRBV12-3 or TRBV12-4, with a tentative D call TRBD1 (6 bases). This CDR3 is 16 amino acids long. The V end lost 6 bases, the J end lost 3 bases, and 15 bases lay between the germline ends. CDR3 protein: CASSRPTGVYNSPLHF. The CDR3 region has the DNA TGTGCCAGCAGCCGCCCGACAGGAGTCTATAATTCACCCCTCCACTTT.

This clonotype showed up just a few times. The rearrangement links TRBV10-2 to TRBJ1-5; D unclear. V lost 3 bases, J lost 7 bases, and 13 bases lay in between. Germline assignment: CDR1 WSHSY and CDR2 SAAADI. The CDR3 contains 14 residues. The CDR3 bases are TGCGCCAGCAGTGAACTGAAGGGTTTGCAGCCCCAGCATTTT. It translates to CASSELKGLQPQHF.

This clonotype was picked up a small number of times. The chain has TRBV4-1 and TRBJ1-3, with D perhaps matching TRBD1 (5 bases). Trimming removed 2 bases at V and 5 bases at J, with 10 bases between. Germline V gene data show CDR1 as MGHRA and CDR2 as YSYEKL. The CDR3 runs to 14 residues. The CDR3 spells CASSQSGLRNTIYF. The CDR3 region has the DNA TGCGCCAGCAGCCAATCAGGGTTAAGAAACACCATATATTTT.

This clonotype was detected only a few times. The chain carries TRBV9 and TRBJ2-3; no definite D call. CDR1 is SGDLS, CDR2 YYNGEE, per germline. This CDR3 contains 14 residues. The germline V and J ends were trimmed by 0 bases and 1 base, with 6 bases remaining between them. For the CDR3, the DNA is TGTGCCAGCAGCGTAGCTCTAGGCACAGATACGCAGTATTTT. It encodes CASSVALGTDTQYF.

The chain has TRBV4-3 and TRBJ2-1, with D unclear. The germline CDR1 and CDR2 sequences are LGHNA and YSLEER. The CDR3 length is 14 residues. The V and J ends lost 0 bases and 10 bases respectively, with 13 bases between them. CDR3 in DNA: TGCGCCAGCAGCCAAGACGCGACCGTCCCCGAGCAGTTCTTC. It encodes CASSQDATVPEQFF.

The V gene is TRBV28, the J gene TRBJ2-7; 7 positions agree with TRBD1. The CDR3 spans 13 residues. Germline V gene lookup returns CDR1 MDHEN and CDR2 SYDVKM. Trimming took 5 bases from V and 6 from J; bases not matched to a gene: 7. In DNA form, the CDR3 reads TGTGCCAGCAGTCCCGACAGGGTCTCCGAGCAGTACGTC. Protein: CASSPDRVSEQYV.

This clonotype was seen many times. The V gene is TRBV2, the J gene TRBJ2-3, with D perhaps matching TRBD2 (7 bases). CDR1 is SNHLY and CDR2 is FYNNEI in the germline V gene. Trimming stripped 1 base from V and 8 bases from J, with 16 bases between. This CDR3 spans 15 amino acids. The CDR3 DNA is TGTGCCAGCAGTGAAGAGGGCGGGGGCCTAGCTACGCAGTATTTT. It yields the protein CASSEEGGGLATQYF.

The V and J genes are TRBV11-1 and TRBJ2-3; D not resolved. The CDR3 totals 15 residues. Germline CDR1 is SGHAT and CDR2 is FQDESV (reference sequence). Between the trimmed V and J ends, which lost 1 base and 0 bases, there was a span of 8 bases. CDR3 nucleotides: TGTGCCAGCAGCTTAGGTAGACCTAGCACAGATACGCAGTATTTT. Protein sequence: CASSLGRPSTDTQYF.

The chain links TRBV12-3 or TRBV12-4 to TRBJ2-1; TRBD1 might be the D (5 bases). V was pared by 8 bases and J by 4 bases, with 15 bases between. The CDR3 is made up of 14 amino acids. The CDR3 nucleotides read TGTGCCAGCTGTGAAGGGGCAGTATACAATGAGCAGTTCTTC. This encodes CASCEGAVYNEQFF.

This clonotype was seen more than once but under ten times. In nucleotides, the CDR3 is TGTGCCACCAGCATTACAAGGGTCCGAACAGATACGCAGTATTTT. As protein: CATSITRVRTDTQYF. This chain links TRBV15 with TRBJ2-3; D gene uncertain. This CDR3 has 15 residues. V gave up 4 bases and J gave up 3 bases, with 14 bases separating them. The germline gives CDR1 LNHNV, CDR2 YYDKDF (reference sequence).